One and the same sample provided the 2 T cell receptor beta chains below, sequenced in a study of regulatory T cells in long-lasting Graves disease. Building the TCR beta libraries relied on iRepertoire HTBI primers, and CDR3 regions underwent Arm-PCR. MiXCR, applied by TCRdb to the multiplex PCR reads, yields one record per CDR3 protein. The repertoire holds roughly 360,000 distinct CDR3 sequences, with roughly 24% as singletons. Regarding time point: persistent/refractory GD, antithyroid drugs over 5 years with positive TRAb. RNA isolated from PBMCs was used to make the TCR library. Sequences were derived from peripheral blood mononuclear cells (PBMCs), sampled when the disease was refractory, from a patient treated with antithyroid drugs. The source is a woman between 35 and 50 years old with Graves disease.

This clonotype occurred many times. This sequence joins TRBV12-3 or TRBV12-4 and TRBJ2-5; D is uncertain. The CDR3 is 14 residues long. Trimming pared 4 bases from V and 1 base from J, leaving 10 bases between. The DNA for the CDR3 is TGTGCCAGCAGTTCTCCGTACAGCCAAGAGACCCAGTACTTC. Its translation is CASSSPYSQETQYF.

This clonotype came up a few times. Here the CDR3 reads CASKPRATGGNQPQHF. The CDR3 DNA reads as TGTGCCAGCAAGCCTCGAGCAACAGGTGGCAATCAGCCCCAGCATTTT. This chain connects TRBV6-2 or TRBV6-3 to TRBJ1-5; weak D call: TRBD1 (5 bases). CDR1 and CDR2 (germline): MNHEY, SVGEGT. V lost 7 bases, J lost 2 bases, and 18 bases lay in between. CDR3 length: 16 amino acids.